The source of this TCR beta chain is a study of CD8 T cells in ankylosing spondylitis. The CDR3 totals 16 residues. V lost 6 bases and J 5 bases, leaving 20 bases between the germline ends. The germline gives CDR1 MDHEN, CDR2 SYDVKM. TCRdb independently ran MiXCR on the 5' RACE reads; one entry per CDR3 protein. The sample contains approximately 500,000 distinct CDR3 sequences, about 13% of which appear only once. General observations from the study: Earlier literature documents some of the motif variants in reactive arthritis synovial fluid and blood. One TCR beta motif, made up of roughly 8 highly homologous variants, appeared characteristic of ankylosing spondylitis blood.

Comment on this clonotype: Its cognate antigen is unknown.

The genes are TRBV28 and TRBJ2-1; the D gene is possibly TRBD2 (7 bases). The sequence came from a male donor with ankylosing spondylitis. The sequenced material came from blood, either unsorted or a sorted T cell fraction (not recorded which). The CDR3 DNA reads as TGTGCCAGCAGCTCGGCGGGGGCGGCCGGTAACAATGAGCAGTTCTTC. The encoded protein is CASSSAGAAGNNEQFF. Variable domain in full (rest from reference TRBV28 and TRBJ2-1): DVKVTQSSRYLVKRTGEKVFLECVQDMDHENMFWYRQDPGLGLRLIYFSYDVKMKEKGDIPEGYSVSREKKERFSLILESASTNQTSMYLCASSSAGAAGNNEQFFGPGTRLTVL.